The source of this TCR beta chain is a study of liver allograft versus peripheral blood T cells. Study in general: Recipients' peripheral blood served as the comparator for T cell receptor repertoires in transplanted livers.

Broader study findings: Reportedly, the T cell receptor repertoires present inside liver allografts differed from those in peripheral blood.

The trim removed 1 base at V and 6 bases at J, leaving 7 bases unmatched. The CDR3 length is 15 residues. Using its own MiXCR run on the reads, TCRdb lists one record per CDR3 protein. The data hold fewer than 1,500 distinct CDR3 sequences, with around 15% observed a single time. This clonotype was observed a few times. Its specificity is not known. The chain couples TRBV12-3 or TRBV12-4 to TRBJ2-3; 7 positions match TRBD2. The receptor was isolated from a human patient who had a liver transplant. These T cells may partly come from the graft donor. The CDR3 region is CASSLVAGVVDTQYF. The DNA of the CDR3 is TGTGCCAGCAGTTTAGTTGCGGGAGTGGTGGATACGCAGTATTTT.